The present T cell receptor (beta chain) was sequenced within a study of beta chain features in type 1 diabetes. Donors contributed one heparinised blood draw apiece, averaging about 120 mL. Stem cell-like memory, regulatory, central memory and naive CD4+ cells were sorted via CD45RO/CCR7/CD25/CD127/CD95/CD27. Every isolated RNA sample was fully reverse transcribed, so sequencing captured expressed TCRB transcripts. Here immunoSEQ multiplex PCR was the method, and the copy in TCRdb shows in-frame clones only, minus some. The table lists about 150,000 clones, about a tenth of them singletons. CDR1 is SGHNT, CDR2 YYREEE, per germline (reference sequence). The CDR3 length is 13 residues. In regard to this clone: Its antigen is undetermined. One end of the junction is discordant with germline, which a read error may explain.

Study results and limitations: Diminished insertions and augmented deletions at VDJ junctions characterized type 1 diabetes patients. Moderate yet significant TCRB CDR3 shortening was seen in Type 1 diabetes patients in all four CD4+ subsets.

The chain is built from TRBV5-4 and TRBJ2-1; the D is unclear. Sequences were obtained from central memory CD4+ T cells from blood. The sequence derives from a man aged 25-45 years with type 1 diabetes. The CDR3, as DNA: TGCGCCAGCAGCCTTCTTCCCTACAATGAGCAGTTCTTC. Its translation: CASSLLPYNEQFF.